Included here is one T cell receptor beta chain sequence, with context. This specimen belongs to a study of blood T cell repertoires in COVID-19. The overall study: The analysed material was cDNA or gDNA that came from T cells, B-cell-depleted T cells, or PBMCs.

Trimming pared 2 bases from V and 8 bases from J, leaving 13 bases between. CDR3 length: 15 amino acids. CDR1 and CDR2 from the germline V gene are LGHDT and YNNKEL (reference sequence). The assay was immunoSEQ multiplex PCR, and TCRdb's table has in-frame clones only and misses some. Among about 120,000 clones listed, about 74% were seen once. The material sequenced was peripheral blood. The source of this sequence is a man between 65 and 85 years old with acute or convalescent COVID-19. The chain has TRBV3-1 (or the pseudogene TRBV3-2) and TRBJ1-6, with D tentatively TRBD1 (5 bases). The CDR3 DNA follows: TGTGCCAGCAGCCAACCGGGACGGGGGGATTCACCCCTCCACTTT. This gives the protein CASSQPGRGDSPLHF.